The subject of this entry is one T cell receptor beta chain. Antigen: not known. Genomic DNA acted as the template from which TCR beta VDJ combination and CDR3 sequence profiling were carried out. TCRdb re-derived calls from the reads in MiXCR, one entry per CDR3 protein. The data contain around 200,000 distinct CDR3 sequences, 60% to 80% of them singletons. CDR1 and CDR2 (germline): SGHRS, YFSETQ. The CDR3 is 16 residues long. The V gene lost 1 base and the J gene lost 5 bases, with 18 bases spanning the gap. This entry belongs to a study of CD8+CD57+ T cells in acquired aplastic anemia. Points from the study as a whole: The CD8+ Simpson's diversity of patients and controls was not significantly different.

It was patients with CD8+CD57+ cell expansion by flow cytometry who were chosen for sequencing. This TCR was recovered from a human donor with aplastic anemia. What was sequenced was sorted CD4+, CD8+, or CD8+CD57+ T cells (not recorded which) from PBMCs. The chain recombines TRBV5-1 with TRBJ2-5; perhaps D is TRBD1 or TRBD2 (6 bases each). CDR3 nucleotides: TGCGCCAGCAGCTTGTTTGTGGGGGGCGCGGTGGAGACCCAGTACTTC. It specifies CASSLFVGGAVETQYF.